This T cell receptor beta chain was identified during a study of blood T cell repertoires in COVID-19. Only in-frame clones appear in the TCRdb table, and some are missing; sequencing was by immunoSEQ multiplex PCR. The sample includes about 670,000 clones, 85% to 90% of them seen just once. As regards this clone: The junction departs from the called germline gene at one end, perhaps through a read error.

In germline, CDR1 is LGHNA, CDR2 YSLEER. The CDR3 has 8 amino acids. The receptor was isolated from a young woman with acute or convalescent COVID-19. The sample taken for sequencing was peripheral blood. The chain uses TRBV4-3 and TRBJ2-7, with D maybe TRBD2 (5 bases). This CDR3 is CASSLREF. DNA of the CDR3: TGCGCCAGCAGCCTTCGGGAATTC.